This is a list of T cell receptor beta chains from one sample in a study of OX40 agonist ivuxolimab in advanced cancers. This table comes from immunoSEQ multiplex PCR, and its TCRdb copy is limited to in-frame clones, with some not included. The sample consists of 100,000 or so clones, less than 90% of them appearing once. The sample consisted of CD4+ or CD8+ T cells sorted from blood, taken in a trial of the OX40 agonist ivuxolimab. The receptors originated from an adult with an advanced solid tumor such as melanoma, head and neck, liver or kidney cancer. The CDR3 runs from the conserved cysteine through the conserved F or W. Fields, in order: clone size, J gene, D gene, V gene, CDR3 protein, CDR3 DNA. The D gene is left open where the match is weak. Rows may omit the clone size; those that give it use once, few, many or a size class.

size: NA; J: TRBJ2-3; D: NA; V: TRBV5-1; CDR3: CASSLGGSTDTQYF; DNA: TGCGCCAGCAGCTTGGGCGGGAGCACAGATACGCAGTATTTT
size: NA; J: TRBJ1-1; D: NA; V: TRBV7-8; CDR3: CASIWNTEAFF; DNA: TGTGCCAGCATATGGAACACTGAAGCTTTCTTT
size: NA; J: TRBJ2-5; D: NA; V: TRBV18; CDR3: CASSIDSGRETQYF; DNA: TGTGCCAGCTCAATAGACTCAGGGAGAGAGACCCAGTACTTC
size: once; J: TRBJ2-7; D: NA; V: TRBV2; CDR3: CASSGSLSAYEQYF; DNA: TGTGCCAGCAGTGGGTCTCTGTCGGCTTACGAGCAGTACTTC
size: NA; J: TRBJ2-4; D: NA; V: TRBV11-2; CDR3: CASSLGVNIQYF; DNA: TGTGCCAGCAGCTTAGGCGTAAACATTCAGTACTTC
size: NA; J: TRBJ2-3; D: TRBD2; V: TRBV10-1; CDR3: CASSRGGSGTDTQYF; DNA: TGCGCCAGCAGCCGGGGCGGGAGCGGCACAGATACGCAGTATTTT
size: NA; J: TRBJ2-5; D: NA; V: TRBV29-1; CDR3: CSVSTHLGETQYF; DNA: TGCAGCGTTTCAACCCACCTAGGAGAGACCCAGTACTTC
size: NA; J: TRBJ2-1; D: TRBD1; V: TRBV7-2; CDR3: CASSLGSGTGNEQFF; DNA: TGTGCCAGCAGCTTAGGTTCCGGGACAGGCAATGAGCAGTTCTTC
size: NA; J: TRBJ1-5; D: NA; V: TRBV18; CDR3: CASSPYTGHDQPQHF; DNA: TGTGCCAGCTCACCATACACAGGGCATGATCAGCCCCAGCATTTT
size: NA; J: TRBJ2-1; D: NA; V: TRBV19; CDR3: CASRGTAQRDSGGYNEQFF; DNA: TGTGCCAGTAGGGGGACAGCTCAGCGGGACTCAGGAGGCTACAATGAGCAGTTCTTC
size: NA; J: TRBJ2-1; D: NA; V: TRBV28; CDR3: CASSLGQAINNEQFF; DNA: TGTGCCAGCAGTTTGGGGCAGGCCATAAACAATGAGCAGTTCTTC
size: NA; J: TRBJ2-2; D: TRBD1; V: TRBV19; CDR3: CASRVRDRETGELFF; DNA: TGTGCCAGTAGGGTCCGGGACAGGGAGACCGGGGAGCTGTTTTTT
size: once; J: TRBJ2-2; D: NA; V: TRBV28; CDR3: CASSGRPGELFF; DNA: TGTGCCAGCAGCGGGCGGCCCGGGGAGCTGTTTTTT
size: NA; J: TRBJ2-1; D: NA; V: TRBV5-1; CDR3: CASSWSYNEQFF; DNA: TGCGCCAGCAGCTGGTCCTACAATGAGCAGTTCTTC
size: NA; J: TRBJ2-5; D: TRBD2; V: TRBV30; CDR3: CAWSALAGRETQYF; DNA: TGTGCCTGGAGCGCCTTAGCGGGAAGGGAGACCCAGTACTTC
size: NA; J: TRBJ2-1; D: TRBD2; V: TRBV5-4; CDR3: CASSPSGTTYNEQFF; DNA: TGTGCCAGCAGCCCCAGCGGGACGACCTACAATGAGCAGTTCTTC
size: NA; J: TRBJ1-4; D: TRBD1; V: TRBV19; CDR3: CASSTGQGVRLFF; DNA: TGTGCCAGTAGTACCGGACAGGGCGTAAGACTGTTTTTT
size: NA; J: TRBJ1-4; D: TRBD1; V: TRBV2; CDR3: CASSEQGGLNEKLFF; DNA: TGTGCCAGCAGTGAACAGGGGGGGCTTAATGAAAAACTGTTTTTT
size: NA; J: TRBJ1-5; D: TRBD1; V: TRBV7-9; CDR3: CASSPTGLSNQPQHF; DNA: TGTGCCAGCAGCCCGACAGGGCTTAGCAATCAGCCCCAGCATTTT
size: NA; J: TRBJ2-7; D: NA; V: TRBV5-1; CDR3: CASSLGYEQYF; DNA: TGCGCCAGCAGCTTGGGATACGAGCAGTACTTC
size: few; J: TRBJ1-1; D: TRBD1; V: TRBV29-1; CDR3: CSARGQGKTEAFF; DNA: TGCAGCGCCAGAGGACAGGGGAAGACTGAAGCTTTCTTT
size: NA; J: TRBJ1-6; D: NA; V: TRBV5-6; CDR3: CASSLRQATYNSPLHF; DNA: TGTGCCAGCAGCCTACGACAGGCGACTTATAATTCACCCCTCCACTTT
size: NA; J: TRBJ2-1; D: NA; V: TRBV7-9; CDR3: CASSPPGGFEQFF; DNA: TGTGCCAGCAGCCCCCCTGGAGGGTTTGAGCAGTTCTTC
size: NA; J: TRBJ2-2; D: TRBD1; V: TRBV6-1; CDR3: CASSEGDREAGELFF; DNA: TGTGCCAGCAGTGAAGGGGACAGGGAAGCCGGGGAGCTGTTTTTT
size: NA; J: TRBJ2-5; D: NA; V: TRBV7-2; CDR3: CASSSTGPETQYF; DNA: TGTGCCAGCAGCTCCACGGGGCCGGAGACCCAGTACTTC
size: NA; J: TRBJ1-2; D: NA; V: TRBV27; CDR3: CASTPRGGYGYTF; DNA: TGTGCCAGCACTCCAAGGGGGGGCTATGGCTACACCTTC
size: NA; J: TRBJ1-4; D: TRBD1; V: TRBV5-1; CDR3: CASSAGGGEKLFF; DNA: TGCGCCAGCAGCGCAGGGGGCGGTGAAAAACTGTTTTTT
size: few; J: TRBJ2-1; D: TRBD1; V: TRBV27; CDR3: CASSLKGQGWGYEQFF; DNA: TGTGCCAGCAGTTTAAAAGGACAGGGTTGGGGGTACGAGCAGTTCTTC
size: NA; J: TRBJ1-1; D: NA; V: TRBV7-8; CDR3: CASSLSENTEAFF; DNA: TGTGCCAGCAGCTTATCAGAGAACACTGAAGCTTTCTTT
size: NA; J: TRBJ1-1; D: TRBD1; V: TRBV28; CDR3: CASKDRGPLGTEAFF; DNA: TGTGCCAGCAAGGACAGGGGGCCCTTAGGCACTGAAGCTTTCTTT
size: NA; J: TRBJ2-1; D: NA; V: TRBV18; CDR3: CASSPPDVNEQFF; DNA: TGTGCCAGCTCACCGCCGGACGTCAATGAGCAGTTCTTC
size: NA; J: TRBJ1-4; D: NA; V: TRBV28; CDR3: CASRSQNEKLFF; DNA: TGTGCCAGCAGAAGTCAGAATGAAAAACTGTTTTTT
size: NA; J: TRBJ2-1; D: NA; V: TRBV5-1; CDR3: CASSPSGLVGSYNEQFF; DNA: TGCGCCAGCAGCCCCTCCGGGCTAGTCGGATCCTACAATGAGCAGTTCTTC